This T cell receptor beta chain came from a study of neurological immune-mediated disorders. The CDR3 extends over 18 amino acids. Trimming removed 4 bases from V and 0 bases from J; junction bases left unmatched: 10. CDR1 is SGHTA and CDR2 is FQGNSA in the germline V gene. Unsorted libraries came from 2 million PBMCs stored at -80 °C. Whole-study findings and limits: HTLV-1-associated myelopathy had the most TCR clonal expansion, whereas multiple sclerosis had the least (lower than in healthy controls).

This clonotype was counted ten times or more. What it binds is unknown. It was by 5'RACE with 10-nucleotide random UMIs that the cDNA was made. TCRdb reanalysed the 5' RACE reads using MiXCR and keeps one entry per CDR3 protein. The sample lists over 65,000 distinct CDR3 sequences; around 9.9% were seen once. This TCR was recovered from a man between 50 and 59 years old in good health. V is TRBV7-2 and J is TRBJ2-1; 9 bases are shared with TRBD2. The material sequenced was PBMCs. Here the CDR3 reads CASSSNAGGSSSYNEQFF. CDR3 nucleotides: TGTGCCAGCAGCTCTAACGCGGGGGGGAGTAGCTCCTACAATGAGCAGTTCTTC.